This record looks at one TCR beta chain sequence and its context. The antigen is not known. Germline V gene sequence: CDR1 GTSNPN, CDR2 SVGIG (reference sequence). The CDR3 runs to 11 residues. Between the trimmed V and J ends, which lost 2 bases and 1 base, there was a span of 0 bases. TCRdb's table, derived via immunoSEQ multiplex PCR, lists solely in-frame clones and lacks some. The repertoire holds 150,000 to 200,000 clones, with almost 95% as singletons. These data come from a study of T cell responses to AZD1222 COVID-19 vaccine. General study points: Spike-wide coverage was observed for vaccine-associated CD4 TCRs, with dominant responses at 160-218 and 743-854. Among spike-specific TCRs, nearly half reportedly target unmutated variant regions. Samples come after the peak T cell response, not at day 14. Clonal diversity was possibly underestimated, and the donors were mostly white British, with more females.

This TCR came from an adult in good health. The chain combines TRBV30 with TRBJ1-3; D is ambiguous. The sequenced sample was peripheral blood, obtained on day 0 of AZD1222 vaccination. The CDR3 sequence is CAWSSGNTIYF. The CDR3 bases are TGTGCCTGGAGTTCTGGAAACACCATATATTTT. Combining the CDR3 with reference TRBV30 and TRBJ1-3 gives the whole variable domain SQTIHQWPATLVQPVGSPLSLECTVEGTSNPNLYWYRQAAGRGLQLLFYSVGIGQISSEVPQNLSASRPQDRQFILSSKKLLLSDSGFYLCAWSSGNTIYFGEGSWLTVV.